The 7 T cell receptor beta chains below come from one sample, sequenced in a study of early T cells in non-severe SARS-CoV-2 infection. MiXCR, run by TCRdb on the 5' RACE reads, gives a single entry per CDR3 protein. The sample contains fewer than 55,000 distinct CDR3 sequences, under 7.5% of which appear only once. The specimen was whole blood. The source of these receptors is an adult who was a healthcare worker with PCR-confirmed SARS-CoV-2 infection or an uninfected control (not recorded which).

This clonotype was counted at least ten times. This sequence joins TRBV6-1 and TRBJ2-7; 9 nucleotides line up with TRBD1. This CDR3 comprises 14 residues. Germline V gene lookup returns CDR1 MNHNS and CDR2 SASEGT. The trim removed 6 bases at V and 7 bases at J, leaving 10 bases unmatched. Here the CDR3 reads CASSRPGDRDEQYF. The CDR3 nucleotides read TGTGCCAGCAGCCGTCCGGGGGACAGGGATGAGCAGTACTTC.

This clonotype was seen a few times. This chain joins TRBV6-5 and TRBJ1-5; D call uncertain. V was cut by 4 bases and J by 6 bases, with 13 bases left in between. The CDR3 runs to 14 residues. In germline, CDR1 is MNHEY, CDR2 SVGAGI. CDR3 bases: TGTGCCAGCAGTTCCTGGCCCATAGGTCAGCCCCAGCATTTT. Translated, it gives CASSSWPIGQPQHF.

The chain carries TRBV6-5 and TRBJ2-5; D not resolved. The CDR3 is 14 amino acids. V gave up 0 bases and J gave up 2 bases, with 7 bases separating them. Germline-derived CDR1 and CDR2 are MNHEY and SVGAGI. Here the CDR3 reads CASSYSHLQETQYF. The DNA for the CDR3 is TGTGCCAGCAGTTACTCTCACCTACAAGAGACCCAGTACTTC.

The CDR3 region has the DNA TGCAGCGTTGATTCCGGGACGGACCAGCAGTACTTC. It encodes CSVDSGTDQQYF. V usage is TRBV29-1 and J usage is TRBJ2-7; D tentatively reads TRBD1 or TRBD2 (5 bases each). V was trimmed by 3 bases and J by 8 bases, leaving 14 bases between them. The V gene's germline CDR1 is SQVTM and CDR2 ANQGSEA. This CDR3 has 12 amino acids.

This clonotype has just a few counts. In DNA, the CDR3 is TGTGCCAGCAACGGGGGTACTACCTACGAGCAGTACTTC. Translation gives CASNGGTTYEQYF. The chain recombines TRBV6-2 or TRBV6-3 with TRBJ2-7, with D perhaps matching TRBD2 (6 bases). This CDR3 is built from 13 residues. The V gene lost 7 bases and the J gene lost 2 bases, with 12 bases spanning the gap. Germline V gene sequence: CDR1 MNHEY, CDR2 SVGEGT.

This clonotype was observed many times. This chain connects TRBV28 to TRBJ2-7, with 8 bases aligning to TRBD1. Germline CDR1 MDHEN, CDR2 SYDVKM. After removal of 6 bases from V and 2 bases from J, the junction contained 9 bases not matched to a gene. The CDR3 extends over 15 amino acids. CDR3 coding DNA: TGTGCCAGCAGCACAGACAGGGGATTTACCTACGAGCAGTACTTC. Translating gives CASSTDRGFTYEQYF.

This clonotype came up many times. V is TRBV18 and J is TRBJ2-7; D gene uncertain. CDR1 and CDR2 from the germline V gene are KGHSH and LQKENI. V lost 0 bases and J 5 bases, leaving 14 bases between the germline ends. The CDR3 covers 15 residues. The CDR3 sequence is CASSPPAPRPNEQYF. As DNA, the CDR3 is TGTGCCAGCTCACCACCTGCCCCTCGACCTAACGAGCAGTACTTC.